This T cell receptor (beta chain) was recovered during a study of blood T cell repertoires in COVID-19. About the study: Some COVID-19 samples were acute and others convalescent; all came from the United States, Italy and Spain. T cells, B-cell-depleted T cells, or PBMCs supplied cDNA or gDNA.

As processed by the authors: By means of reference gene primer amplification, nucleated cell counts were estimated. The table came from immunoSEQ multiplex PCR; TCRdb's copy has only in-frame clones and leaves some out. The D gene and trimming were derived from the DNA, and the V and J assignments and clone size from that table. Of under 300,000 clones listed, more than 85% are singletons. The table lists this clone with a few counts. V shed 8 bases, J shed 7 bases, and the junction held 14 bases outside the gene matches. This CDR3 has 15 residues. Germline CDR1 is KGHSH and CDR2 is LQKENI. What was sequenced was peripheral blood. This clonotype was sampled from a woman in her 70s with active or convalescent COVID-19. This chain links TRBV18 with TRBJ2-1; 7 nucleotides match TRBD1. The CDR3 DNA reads TGTGCCAGCCGGCGACAGGGACAGCCTGGGAATGAGCAGTTCTTC. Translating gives CASRRQGQPGNEQFF.